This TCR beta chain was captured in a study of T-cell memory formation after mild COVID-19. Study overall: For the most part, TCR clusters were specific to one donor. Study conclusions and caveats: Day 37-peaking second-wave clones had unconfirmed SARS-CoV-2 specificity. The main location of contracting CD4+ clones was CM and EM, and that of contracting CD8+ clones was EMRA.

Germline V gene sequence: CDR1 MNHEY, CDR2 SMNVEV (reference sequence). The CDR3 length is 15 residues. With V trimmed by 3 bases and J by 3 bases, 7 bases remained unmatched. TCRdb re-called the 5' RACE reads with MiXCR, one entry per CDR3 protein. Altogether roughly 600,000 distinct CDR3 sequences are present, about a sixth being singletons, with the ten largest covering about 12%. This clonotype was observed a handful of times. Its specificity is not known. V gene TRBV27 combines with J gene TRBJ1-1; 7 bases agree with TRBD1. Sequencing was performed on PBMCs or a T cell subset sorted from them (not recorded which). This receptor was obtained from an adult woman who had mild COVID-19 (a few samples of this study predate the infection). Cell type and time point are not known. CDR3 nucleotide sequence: TGTGCCAGCAGTTTGAGGGGGCCGAGGGACACTGAAGCTTTCTTT. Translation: CASSLRGPRDTEAFF.